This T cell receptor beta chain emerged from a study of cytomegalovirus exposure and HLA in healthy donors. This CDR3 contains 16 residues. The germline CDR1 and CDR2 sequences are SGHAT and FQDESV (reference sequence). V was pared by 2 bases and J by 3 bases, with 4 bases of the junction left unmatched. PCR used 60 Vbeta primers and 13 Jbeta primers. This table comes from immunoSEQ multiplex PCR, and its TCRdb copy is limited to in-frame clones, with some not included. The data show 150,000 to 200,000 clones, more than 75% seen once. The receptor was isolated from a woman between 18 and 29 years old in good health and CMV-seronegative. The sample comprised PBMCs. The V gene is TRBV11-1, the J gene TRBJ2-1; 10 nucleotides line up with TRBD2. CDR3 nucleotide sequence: TGTGCCAGCAGCTTATCTCCTAGCGGGGGCTACAATGAGCAGTTCTTC. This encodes CASSLSPSGGYNEQFF.